This T cell receptor beta chain originates from a study of cytomegalovirus exposure and HLA in healthy donors. V shed 8 bases and J 3 bases; nucleotides not matched to a gene: 9. The CDR3 has 15 amino acids. Germline values: CDR1 LNHDA, CDR2 SQIVND (reference sequence). Generated by immunoSEQ multiplex PCR, the TCRdb table keeps only in-frame clones and is missing some. The profile shows under 140,000 clones, around 87% of them singletons. V usage is TRBV19 and J usage is TRBJ1-5; 8 bases match TRBD1. This sequence originates from a woman between 25 and 40 years old in good health and CMV-seropositive. The sample comprised PBMCs. The DNA of the CDR3 is TGTGCCAGTCGCAGGGGGCCGGGGGACAATCAGCCCCAGCATTTT. Encoded protein: CASRRGPGDNQPQHF.